The 17 T cell receptor beta chains in this list originate from one sample, sequenced in a study of blood T cell repertoires in COVID-19. Clones were read by immunoSEQ multiplex PCR, and TCRdb kept only the in-frame ones, dropping some. This sample carries tens of thousands of clones, more than 70% of them seen once, and the ten largest clones take 7% to 7.5%. Sequenced input: peripheral blood. Receptors were obtained from a human donor in a cohort sampled during active COVID-19.

The J gene is TRBJ1-6, the V gene TRBV4-1; no definite D call. The CDR3 length is 17 residues. The germline gives CDR1 MGHRA, CDR2 YSYEKL. Trimming took 1 base from V and 3 from J, leaving 13 bases between them. Here the CDR3 DNA reads TGCGCCAGCAGCCAAGGGGCAGCCCGAAGCTATAATTCACCCCTCCACTTT. It is translated as CASSQGAARSYNSPLHF.

This chain joins TRBV5-1 and TRBJ2-1; 13 bases fit TRBD2. The CDR3 loop spans 17 amino acids. Germline trimming cut 4 bases from V and 10 bases from J; bases unmatched to any gene: 14. Germline values: CDR1 SGHRS, CDR2 YFSETQ. CDR3 sequence (DNA): TGCGCCAGCAGCGGGGGTGCGGGACTAGCGGGATCGGGGGAGCAGTTCTTC. This sequence encodes CASSGGAGLAGSGEQFF.

The J gene is TRBJ2-2, the V gene TRBV13, with 8 bases matching TRBD1. The V gene's germline CDR1 is PRHDT and CDR2 FYEKMQ (reference sequence). The V gene end was trimmed by 5 bases and the J gene end by 0 bases; junction bases not matched to a gene: 8. CDR3 length: 17 amino acids. In nucleotides, the CDR3 is TGTGCCAGCAGCCCCGACAGGGGCGCACCGAACACCGGGGAGCTGTTTTTT. Protein product: CASSPDRGAPNTGELFF.

The gene calls are TRBV7-3 and TRBJ2-1; D gene uncertain. The CDR3 sequence is 13 residues long. Germline V gene sequence: CDR1 SGHTA, CDR2 FQGTGA. V was clipped by 2 bases and J by 4 bases, with 6 bases between them. CDR3 protein: CASSLGSYNEQFF. For the CDR3, the DNA is TGTGCCAGCAGCTTAGGCAGTTACAATGAGCAGTTCTTC.

The chain joins TRBV19 to TRBJ2-7; 7 bases match TRBD1. J lost 2 bases, V lost 11 bases, and 12 bases had no gene match. From germline, CDR1 is LNHDA and CDR2 SQIVND (reference sequence). The CDR3 is 14 residues long. CDR3 protein: CASQEGGPTYEQYF. The CDR3, as DNA: TGTGCCTCTCAGGAAGGGGGCCCGACCTACGAGCAGTACTTC.

This chain uses TRBV11-2 with TRBJ2-1; 9 bases line up with TRBD1. J was trimmed by 10 bases and V by 1 base; bases with no gene match: 11. Germline V gives CDR1 SGHAT, CDR2 FQNNGV. The CDR3 has 16 residues. DNA for the CDR3: TGTGCCAGCAGCTTAGTAGTCCCGGGACAGGGCGGGGAGCAGTTCTTC. Translated, it gives CASSLVVPGQGGEQFF.

Written as DNA, the CDR3 is TGTGCCACCAGTGATCCCGGACAGGGAATGGGAGAGCAGTTCTTC. Protein sequence: CATSDPGQGMGEQFF. The chain uses TRBV24-1 and TRBJ2-1; 8 nucleotides line up with TRBD1. V trimming: 3 bases; J trimming: 10 bases; junction bases outside the gene matches: 10. The V gene's germline CDR1 is KGHDR and CDR2 SFDVKD. The CDR3 length is 15 residues.

The genes are TRBV2 and TRBJ2-1; 16 positions match TRBD2. Germline V lookup: CDR1 SNHLY, CDR2 FYNNEI. This CDR3 is 17 amino acids long. V trimming: 4 bases; J trimming: 9 bases; junction bases outside the gene matches: 9. The CDR3 DNA reads as TGTGCCAGCAGTGGGCCGGGACTAGCGGGAGGGGGCGGTGAGCAGTTCTTC. Translated, it gives CASSGPGLAGGGGEQFF.

This rearrangement joins TRBV5-1 to TRBJ1-2, with 7 bases that match TRBD1. After removal of 0 bases from V and 8 bases from J, the junction contained 4 bases not matched to a gene. In germline, CDR1 is SGHRS, CDR2 YFSETQ. CDR3 size: 13 residues. For the CDR3, the DNA is TGCGCCAGCAGCTTGGAAGGGGGCGAAGGCTACACCTTC. It yields the protein CASSLEGGEGYTF.

The chain carries TRBV5-1 and TRBJ2-5; D not certain. Germline values: CDR1 SGHRS, CDR2 YFSETQ. V was clipped by 1 base and J by 2 bases, with 3 bases between them. The CDR3 is 12 amino acids. CDR3 DNA: TGCGCCAGCAGCTTGACTCAAGAGACCCAGTACTTC. This translates into CASSLTQETQYF.

The chain employs TRBV6-1 and TRBJ1-1; 10 bases map to TRBD1. This CDR3 is built from 17 residues. Losses at the gene ends were 4 bases for V and 4 bases for J; bases not matched to a gene: 12. Looked up from germline, CDR1 is MNHNS and CDR2 is SASEGT. The DNA of the CDR3 is TGTGCCAGCAGTGGACGACAGGGGGCTCAATTATCCACTGAAGCTTTCTTT. Translation: CASSGRQGAQLSTEAFF.

The chain employs TRBV2 and TRBJ2-7, with D perhaps TRBD2 (6 bases). This CDR3 spans 14 amino acids. V gave up 7 bases and J gave up 5 bases, with 18 bases separating them. CDR1 and CDR2 (germline): SNHLY, FYNNEI. CDR3 in amino acids: CASTLEIREDEQYF. CDR3 nucleotide sequence: TGTGCCAGCACCCTAGAGATCAGGGAGGACGAGCAGTACTTC.

The chain is built from TRBV10-3 and TRBJ2-7, with 10 bases identical to TRBD2. V dropped 0 bases and J dropped 6; count of bases not matched to a gene: 11. From germline, CDR1 is ENHRY and CDR2 SYGVKD. The CDR3 is 17 amino acids. CDR3 loop: CAISESIASGSWSEQYF. The CDR3 DNA reads TGTGCCATCAGTGAGTCGATCGCTAGCGGGAGTTGGTCCGAGCAGTACTTC.

The V call is TRBV6-5, the J call TRBJ2-7, with D perhaps matching TRBD2 (6 bases). CDR3 length: 13 residues. The ends were cut back, 5 bases at V and 6 bases at J, with 14 bases in the middle. The germline V gene encodes CDR1 MNHEY and CDR2 SVGAGI. The CDR3 reads CASSLAGTGEQYF. CDR3 DNA sequence: TGTGCCAGCAGTCTAGCCGGGACTGGCGAGCAGTACTTC.

CDR3 coding DNA: TGCGCCAGCAGCTCACAGGTCACCGGGGAGCTGTTTTTT. It encodes CASSSQVTGELFF. V and J are TRBV5-1 and TRBJ2-2; D might be TRBD1 (5 bases). The CDR3 sequence is 13 residues long. V was pared by 3 bases and J by 4 bases, with 7 bases between. Germline V gives CDR1 SGHRS, CDR2 YFSETQ.

The V gene is TRBV9, the J gene TRBJ2-1, with D possibly TRBD1 on 7 matching bases. Per the germline V gene, CDR1 is SGDLS and CDR2 is YYNGEE. This CDR3 has 14 amino acids. Trimming removed 0 bases from V and 9 bases from J, with 13 bases in between. Written as DNA, the CDR3 is TGTGCCAGCAGCGTAGTGGAGGGGGCGGGTGAGCAGTTCTTC. Translated: CASSVVEGAGEQFF.

The J gene is TRBJ2-2, the V gene TRBV2; the D is unclear. Trimming cost V 7 bases and J 3 bases, with 12 bases left between them. This CDR3 has 14 residues. Germline CDR1 SNHLY, CDR2 FYNNEI. The CDR3 DNA reads as TGTGCCAGCAAGGTCCACGCGGACACCGGGGAGCTGTTTTTT. It translates to CASKVHADTGELFF.